This T cell receptor beta chain was documented in a study of long-term antiretroviral therapy in people with HIV. Regarding the study as a whole: Neither ART adherence, viral resistance nor therapy changes were documented.

Per the germline V gene, CDR1 is LNHDA and CDR2 is SQIVND (reference sequence). Trimming took off 5 bases at V and 1 base at J, with 8 bases between the two ends. The CDR3 is 13 amino acids. For each donor, at least one pre-ART and at least two post-ART PBMC samples were available. Participants who had HIV were, without exception, treated in the United States. Worth noting for this clone: Its antigen is not known.

Sequencing relied on immunoSEQ assay v3.0, run at survey level. The sequencing target was roughly 40,000-55,000 T-cell genomes per sample. Sequenced by immunoSEQ multiplex PCR; TCRdb stores in-frame clones only, minus some. The table has about 26,000 clones, 85% seen once; the top ten hold 7.5% to 9%. The sample here was unsorted PBMCs, taken 4.7 to 5 years after starting antiretroviral therapy. The chain recombines TRBV19 with TRBJ1-1; D is unresolved. This receptor was taken from a man aged 35-49 years with HIV. CDR3 protein: CASSRKGNTEAFF. DNA for the CDR3: TGTGCCAGTAGTCGTAAGGGGAACACTGAAGCTTTCTTT.